Following are 21 T cell receptor beta chains from one sample sequenced in a study of blood T cell repertoires in COVID-19. The protocol was immunoSEQ multiplex PCR, while the TCRdb copy is restricted to in-frame clones and leaves out a portion. The sample holds hundreds of thousands of clones, 80% to 85% seen once. The sample comprised peripheral blood. The receptors were gathered from a man aged 30 to 45 with active or convalescent COVID-19.

This sequence joins TRBV18 and TRBJ2-7; maybe TRBD2 (5 bases). Germline-derived CDR1 and CDR2 are KGHSH and LQKENI. CDR3 size: 15 residues. Trimming stripped 0 bases from V and 0 bases from J, with 9 bases between. CDR3 bases: TGTGCCAGCTCACCACCAGGGAGAAGCTCCTACGAGCAGTACTTC. This gives the protein CASSPPGRSSYEQYF.

The chain joins TRBV2 to TRBJ1-1; 7 nucleotides line up with TRBD1. Germline V CDR1 and CDR2: SNHLY, FYNNEI. The J segment lost 11 bases and the V segment lost 7 bases, leaving 10 bases of the junction unmatched. The CDR3 consists of 12 residues. As DNA, the CDR3 is TGTGCCAGCACCCGGACAGGACCCCGCGCTTTCTTT. This sequence encodes CASTRTGPRAFF.

The CDR3 nucleotides are TGTGCCAGCAGCTTACCCGGACTAGCGGGAGCCCTTCCCTACGAGCAGTACTTC. Amino acid sequence: CASSLPGLAGALPYEQYF. The chain couples TRBV7-2 to TRBJ2-7; 13 bases align to TRBD2. Per germline, CDR1 SGHTA and CDR2 FQGNSA. The junction had 9 bases not matched to a gene; V was cut back by 2 bases and J by 2 bases. CDR3 length: 18 residues.

The table lists this clone with many counts. V gene TRBV4-2 combines with J gene TRBJ2-5; D is ambiguous. The V gene lost 4 bases and the J gene lost 5 bases, with 11 bases spanning the gap. The germline CDR1 and CDR2 sequences are LGHNA and YNFKEQ. This CDR3 contains 13 residues. CDR3 sequence: CASSLVGWETQYF. The CDR3 nucleotides are TGTGCCAGCAGCCTTGTCGGTTGGGAGACCCAGTACTTC.

The chain has TRBV15 and TRBJ2-3; 10 positions match TRBD2. Germline trimming cut 5 bases from V and 1 base from J; bases unmatched to any gene: 12. CDR1 LNHNV and CDR2 YYDKDF come from the germline V gene (reference sequence). This CDR3 contains 18 residues. CDR3: CATSPQPSGTSGTDTQYF. CDR3 coding DNA: TGTGCCACCAGCCCTCAACCTTCCGGGACTAGCGGCACAGATACGCAGTATTTT.

The chain recombines TRBV12-3 or TRBV12-4 with TRBJ2-3; TRBD1 matches 8 bases. V shed 10 bases and J 2 bases; nucleotides not matched to a gene: 5. This CDR3 has 13 amino acids. The CDR3 sequence is CATRDRPTDTQYF. The CDR3 nucleotides read TGTGCCACCAGGGACAGGCCCACAGATACGCAGTATTTT.

This clone was counted a single time. The rearrangement joins TRBV7-9 to TRBJ1-2; TRBD1 might be the D (5 bases). The CDR3 extends over 13 amino acids. Germline values: CDR1 SEHNR, CDR2 FQNEAQ (reference sequence). Trimming cost V 1 base and J 2 bases, with 5 bases left between them. The CDR3, as DNA: TGTGCCAGCAGCTTAGAGGGGAACTATGGCTACACCTTC. It codes for CASSLEGNYGYTF.

The rearrangement uses TRBV19 and TRBJ2-3; 7 bases agree with TRBD2. After removal of 7 bases from V and 1 base from J, the junction contained 14 bases not matched to a gene. This CDR3 has 17 amino acids. The V gene's germline CDR1 is LNHDA and CDR2 SQIVND (reference sequence). The CDR3 spells CASTSPPGTSGTDTQYF. The CDR3 bases are TGTGCCAGTACTTCCCCCCCGGGCACTAGCGGCACAGATACGCAGTATTTT.

This rearrangement joins TRBV7-6 to TRBJ1-5; D gene uncertain. Trimming removed 3 bases from V and 1 base from J, with 7 bases in between. The CDR3 runs to 14 residues. The germline CDR1 and CDR2 sequences are SGHVS and FNYEAQ. CDR3 bases: TGTGCCAGCAGCTTCGCGGGGAGCAATCAGCCCCAGCATTTT. This sequence encodes CASSFAGSNQPQHF.

Only one count was recorded for this clone. Here the CDR3 reads CASSLPRGGNYGYTF. CDR3 nucleotides: TGTGCCAGCAGCTTACCGAGGGGGGGTAACTATGGCTACACCTTC. J is TRBJ1-2 and V is TRBV7-2; tentative D call: TRBD1 (6 bases). CDR3 length equals 15 residues. V was shortened by 2 bases and J by 1 base, with 11 bases between the two germline ends. In germline, CDR1 is SGHTA, CDR2 FQGNSA.

The chain combines TRBV11-2 with TRBJ1-2; 8 nucleotides align to TRBD1. The CDR3 is 15 residues long. From germline, CDR1 is SGHAT and CDR2 FQNNGV. V was clipped by 3 bases and J by 3 bases; unmatched bases: 6. The CDR3: CASSFPGQGYYGYTF. Here the CDR3 DNA reads TGTGCCAGCAGCTTCCCCGGACAGGGATACTATGGCTACACCTTC.

The rearrangement joins TRBV7-8 to TRBJ2-7; perhaps TRBD1 as D (5 bases). CDR1 is SGHVS, CDR2 FQNEAQ, per germline. V was shortened by 1 base and J by 4 bases, with 8 bases between the two germline ends. CDR3 size: 13 residues. The CDR3 region is CASSLEGIYEQYF. Here the CDR3 DNA reads TGTGCCAGCAGCTTAGAGGGGATTTACGAGCAGTACTTC.

The genes are TRBV4-1 and TRBJ2-5, with 8 bases matching TRBD1. From germline, CDR1 is MGHRA and CDR2 YSYEKL. The CDR3 is made up of 15 amino acids. Trimming cost V 4 bases and J 5 bases; bases outside gene matches: 9. This CDR3 reads CASSPRQGRSETQYF. The CDR3 nucleotides read TGCGCCAGCAGCCCGAGACAGGGGCGATCTGAGACCCAGTACTTC.

This clone was picked up one time. The chain employs TRBV6-5 and TRBJ1-2, with D tentatively TRBD1 (5 bases). The germline V gene encodes CDR1 MNHEY and CDR2 SVGAGI. Trimming pared 5 bases from V and 0 bases from J, leaving 13 bases between. The CDR3 spans 15 residues. CDR3 nucleotides: TGTGCCAGCAGTCGGGGGGTGCCAGCTAACTATGGCTACACCTTC. Residues: CASSRGVPANYGYTF.

The rearrangement links TRBV5-4 to TRBJ2-1; 7 nucleotides match TRBD2. J gave up 2 bases and V 4 bases, and 3 bases lay outside the gene matches. CDR3 size: 14 residues. Per the germline V gene, CDR1 is SGHNT and CDR2 is YYREEE (reference sequence). The CDR3 DNA is TGTGCCAGCAGCCTAGCGGCTCCCTACAATGAGCAGTTCTTC. Residues: CASSLAAPYNEQFF.

This clone was seen once. This rearrangement joins TRBV28 to TRBJ1-3; D may be TRBD1 (5 bases). Looked up from germline, CDR1 is MDHEN and CDR2 is SYDVKM. Trimming took 3 bases from V and 0 from J, leaving 9 bases between them. The CDR3 has 15 amino acids. The CDR3 DNA follows: TGTGCCAGCAGTTTTTCAGACAGCTCTGGAAACACCATATATTTT. This encodes CASSFSDSSGNTIYF.

The V call is TRBV24-1, the J call TRBJ2-3, with D tentatively TRBD2 (5 bases). In germline, CDR1 is KGHDR, CDR2 SFDVKD. The V gene lost 1 base and the J gene lost 6 bases, with 10 bases spanning the gap. This CDR3 comprises 14 residues. This CDR3 is CATSDFTTGDTQYF. The CDR3 bases are TGTGCCACCAGTGATTTTACCACGGGGGATACGCAGTATTTT.

The gene calls are TRBV18 and TRBJ1-6, with D tentatively TRBD1 (5 bases). Trimming took 3 bases from V and 8 from J, leaving 14 bases between them. Germline V gene lookup returns CDR1 KGHSH and CDR2 LQKENI. The CDR3 runs to 15 residues. The CDR3 reads CASSPRVGVDSPLHF. In nucleotides, the CDR3 is TGTGCCAGCTCACCCCGCGTAGGGGTCGATTCACCCCTCCACTTT.

The chain couples TRBV9 to TRBJ1-2, with 7 bases fitting TRBD1. V was clipped by 1 base and J by 5 bases; unmatched bases: 11. This CDR3 contains 16 residues. Per germline, CDR1 SGDLS and CDR2 YYNGEE. The DNA for the CDR3 is TGTGCCAGCAGCGTACGCCCTGGGACAGATAGTTATGGCTACACCTTC. It translates to CASSVRPGTDSYGYTF.

The chain uses TRBV7-2 and TRBJ2-4, with D uncertain. The CDR3 loop spans 14 amino acids. Trimming stripped 3 bases from V and 0 bases from J, with 6 bases between. Per the germline V gene, CDR1 is SGHTA and CDR2 is FQGNSA. CDR3 residues: CASSFTPAKNIQYF. The CDR3 DNA reads as TGTGCCAGCAGCTTTACACCAGCCAAAAACATTCAGTACTTC.

The gene calls are TRBV7-2 and TRBJ2-7; TRBD2 matches at 8 bases. The length of the CDR3 is 17 residues. The V segment lost 1 base and the J segment 2 bases; nucleotides outside the gene matches: 10. CDR1 SGHTA and CDR2 FQGNSA come from the germline V gene. CDR3 DNA: TGTGCCAGCAGCTTAGGGCCTAGCGGGTATAAGACCTACGAGCAGTACTTC. Residues: CASSLGPSGYKTYEQYF.